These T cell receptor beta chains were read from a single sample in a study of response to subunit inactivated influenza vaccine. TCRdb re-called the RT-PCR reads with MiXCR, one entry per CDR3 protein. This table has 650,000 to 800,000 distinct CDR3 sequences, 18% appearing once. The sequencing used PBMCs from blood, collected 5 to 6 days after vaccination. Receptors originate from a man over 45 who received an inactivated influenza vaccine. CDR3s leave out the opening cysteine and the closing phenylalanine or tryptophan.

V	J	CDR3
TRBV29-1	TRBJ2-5	SVAGAGRLEETQY
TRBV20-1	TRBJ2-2	SVRSTGTFNTGELF
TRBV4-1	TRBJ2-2	ASSQVSDTGELF
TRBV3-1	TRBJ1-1	ASSQDSREAF
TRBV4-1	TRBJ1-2	ASSQAPRTGNYGYT
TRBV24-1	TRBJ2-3	ATSDPRTSGTYTDTQY
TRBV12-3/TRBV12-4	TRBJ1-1	ASSSRQGTEAF
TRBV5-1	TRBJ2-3	ASSRWGGPKNPDTQY
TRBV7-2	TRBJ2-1	ASSSGLAMGEQF
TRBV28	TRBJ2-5	ATAETTGTIQETQY
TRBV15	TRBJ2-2	ATSRAGNTGELF
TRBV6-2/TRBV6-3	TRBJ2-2	ATQQENTGELF
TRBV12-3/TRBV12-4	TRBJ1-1	ASSIRTGGYTEAF
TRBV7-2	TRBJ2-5	ASSNIRTGKMRETQY
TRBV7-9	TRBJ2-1	ASSSDLGTSGYNEQF
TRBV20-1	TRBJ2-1	SARDLAGAGNEQF
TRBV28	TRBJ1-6	ASSLSQAPPLH
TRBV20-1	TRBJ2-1	SAFRLGGEQF
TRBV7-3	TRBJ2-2	ASSPDIGRANTGELF
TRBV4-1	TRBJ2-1	ASSQDYSNTYNEQF
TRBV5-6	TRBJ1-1	ASSLMSQSNTEAF
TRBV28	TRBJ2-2	ATSPLGDENTGELF
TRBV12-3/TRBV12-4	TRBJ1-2	ASSLQGRKDGYT
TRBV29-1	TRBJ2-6	SVSYRQGSGANVLT
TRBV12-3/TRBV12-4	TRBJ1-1	ASRDWGTGEAF
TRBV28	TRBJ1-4	ASSPRTWGREKLF
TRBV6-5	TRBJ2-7	ASSYSNEQY
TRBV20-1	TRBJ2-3	SARRTSGYTDTQY
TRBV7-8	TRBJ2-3	ASSAKRTGELNTQY